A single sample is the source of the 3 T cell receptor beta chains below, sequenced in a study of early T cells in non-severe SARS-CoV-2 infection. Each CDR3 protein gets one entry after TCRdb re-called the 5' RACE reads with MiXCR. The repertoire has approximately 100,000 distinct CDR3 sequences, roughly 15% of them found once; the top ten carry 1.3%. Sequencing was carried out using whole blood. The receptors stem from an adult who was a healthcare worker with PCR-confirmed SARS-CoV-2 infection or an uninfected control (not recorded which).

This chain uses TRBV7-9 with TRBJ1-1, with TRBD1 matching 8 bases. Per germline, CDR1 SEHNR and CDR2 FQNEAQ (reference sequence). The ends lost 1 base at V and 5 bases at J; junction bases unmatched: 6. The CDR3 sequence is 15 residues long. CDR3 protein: CASSLEGRGQTEAFF. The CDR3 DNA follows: TGTGCCAGCAGCTTAGAGGGCAGGGGGCAAACTGAAGCTTTCTTT.

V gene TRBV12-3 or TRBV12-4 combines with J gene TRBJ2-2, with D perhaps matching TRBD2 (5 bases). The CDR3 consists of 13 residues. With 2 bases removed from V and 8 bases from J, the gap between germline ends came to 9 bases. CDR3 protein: CASSLTEGGELFF. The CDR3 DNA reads TGTGCCAGCAGTTTAACCGAGGGAGGGGAGCTGTTTTTT.

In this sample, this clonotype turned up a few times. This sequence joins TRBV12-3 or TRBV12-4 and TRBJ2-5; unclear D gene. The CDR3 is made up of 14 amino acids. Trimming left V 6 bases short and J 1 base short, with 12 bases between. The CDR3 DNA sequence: TGTGCCAGCAGCCCCCCGCGAGGCCAAGAGACCCAGTACTTC. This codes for CASSPPRGQETQYF.